The 8 T cell receptor beta chains below were found in one sample sequenced in a study of T cells after yellow fever vaccination. From the 5' RACE reads, TCRdb called clonotypes with MiXCR, one entry per CDR3 protein. The sample includes fewer than 350,000 distinct CDR3 sequences, about 4.5% of them seen just once. The starting material was PBMCs, obtained 15 days after the yellow fever booster vaccination. The receptors originated from a man between 18 and 35 years old who received the YFV17D yellow fever vaccine.

The chain is built from TRBV7-9 and TRBJ1-6; a weak D match, TRBD1 (5 bases). V lost 5 bases and J 8 bases, leaving 13 bases between the germline ends. Germline values: CDR1 SEHNR, CDR2 FQNEAQ (reference sequence). The CDR3 spans 14 residues. The CDR3 DNA reads as TGTGCCAGCAGCGGGTCCTCAGGGCATTCACCCCTCCACTTT. Its protein is CASSGSSGHSPLHF.

V usage is TRBV5-1 and J usage is TRBJ1-2, with a tentative D call TRBD1 (6 bases). This CDR3 is built from 15 residues. Looked up from germline, CDR1 is SGHRS and CDR2 is YFSETQ. V dropped 3 bases and J dropped 5 bases, with 17 bases sitting between them. CDR3 nucleotides: TGCGCCAGCAGCTCGGACAACAGGGCCCCATATGGCTACACCTTC. Amino acid sequence: CASSSDNRAPYGYTF. Supplemented by reference TRBV5-1 and TRBJ1-2, the full variable domain reads KAGVTQTPRYLIKTRGQQVTLSCSPISGHRSVSWYQQTPGQGLQFLFEYFSETQRNKGNFPGRFSGRQFSNSRSEMNVSTLELGDSALYLCASSSDNRAPYGYTFGSGTRLTVV.

The chain is built from TRBV28 and TRBJ2-6; D is undetermined. The V gene lost 3 bases and the J gene lost 0 bases, with 6 bases spanning the gap. CDR3 size: 15 residues. Per germline, CDR1 MDHEN and CDR2 SYDVKM. The CDR3 region has the DNA TGTGCCAGCAGTTTGCCCGTCTCTGGGGCCAACGTCCTGACTTTC. As protein: CASSLPVSGANVLTF.

This clonotype was seen at least ten times. J is TRBJ2-1 and V is TRBV5-1, with 8 bases fitting TRBD2. Losses at the gene ends were 0 bases for V and 3 bases for J; bases not matched to a gene: 8. The CDR3 covers 17 residues. Germline assignment: CDR1 SGHRS and CDR2 YFSETQ. The CDR3 region has the DNA TGCGCCAGCAGCTTGGCCGGGGGCGGGGGGAACTACAATGAGCAGTTCTTC. This gives the protein CASSLAGGGGNYNEQFF.

Only a few counts were recorded for this clonotype. The chain joins TRBV7-2 to TRBJ2-7; D is unclear. Germline CDR1 reads SGHTA; CDR2 reads FQGNSA. The germline V and J ends were trimmed by 2 bases and 5 bases, with 10 bases remaining between them. The CDR3 has 13 amino acids. The CDR3 loop reads CASSLNLRDEQYV. CDR3 coding DNA: TGTGCCAGCAGCTTAAACCTCCGAGACGAGCAGTACGTC.

This clonotype was observed a few times. The J gene is TRBJ2-3, the V gene TRBV7-9, with D possibly being TRBD1 (6 bases). The CDR3 extends over 18 amino acids. Trimming pared 5 bases from V and 5 bases from J, leaving 26 bases between. Looked up from germline, CDR1 is SEHNR and CDR2 is FQNEAQ (reference sequence). DNA for the CDR3: TGTGCCAGCAGCCGCAGGGGCCCCGGCGGTAACACACAAGATACGCAGTATTTT. It is translated as CASSRRGPGGNTQDTQYF.

V usage is TRBV11-2 and J usage is TRBJ2-7, with TRBD1 as a possible D gene (6 bases). CDR1 SGHAT and CDR2 FQNNGV come from the germline V gene. V was clipped by 1 base and J by 2 bases, with 18 bases between them. The CDR3 spans 17 residues. The CDR3 reads CASSLGGYTGIPYEQYF. Written as DNA, the CDR3 is TGTGCCAGCAGCTTAGGGGGATATACAGGGATTCCCTACGAGCAGTACTTC.

This clonotype was recorded many times. The chain has TRBV20-1 and TRBJ2-3, with 8 bases matching TRBD2. The CDR3 covers 13 residues. The germline V gene has CDR1 DFQATT and CDR2 SNEGSKA (reference sequence). The V and J ends lost 3 bases and 4 bases, in that order; junction bases with no gene match: 3. CDR3 residues: CSASGGAPDTQYF. The CDR3 region has the DNA TGCAGTGCTAGCGGGGGGGCCCCAGATACGCAGTATTTT.